This entry concerns a single T cell receptor beta chain. Per the original methods: Amplification with reference gene primers provided the estimates of nucleated cell counts. Using immunoSEQ multiplex PCR, the repertoire was profiled, and TCRdb retains in-frame clones only, with some absent. V, J and clone size reflect that table, while D and trimming were determined from the DNA. Counted here are about 71,000 clones, over 80% occurring once; the ten biggest clones make up about 13%. These data come from a study of blood T cell repertoires in COVID-19. Study-level background: Material from acute and convalescent COVID-19 was sourced from the United States, Italy and Spain. From T cells, B-cell-depleted T cells, or PBMCs came the material, which was cDNA or gDNA.

The material sequenced was peripheral blood. This TCR derives from a woman of 80 years or more with acute or convalescent COVID-19.

The CDR3 here is CASSLAFADEQFF. CDR3 bases: TGTGCCAGCAGCTTAGCGTTTGCAGATGAGCAGTTCTTC. The V gene is TRBV7-2, the J gene TRBJ2-1; D is unresolved. Germline assignment: CDR1 SGHTA and CDR2 FQGNSA. Trimming removed 0 bases at V and 8 bases at J, with 8 bases between. There are 13 residues in the CDR3.